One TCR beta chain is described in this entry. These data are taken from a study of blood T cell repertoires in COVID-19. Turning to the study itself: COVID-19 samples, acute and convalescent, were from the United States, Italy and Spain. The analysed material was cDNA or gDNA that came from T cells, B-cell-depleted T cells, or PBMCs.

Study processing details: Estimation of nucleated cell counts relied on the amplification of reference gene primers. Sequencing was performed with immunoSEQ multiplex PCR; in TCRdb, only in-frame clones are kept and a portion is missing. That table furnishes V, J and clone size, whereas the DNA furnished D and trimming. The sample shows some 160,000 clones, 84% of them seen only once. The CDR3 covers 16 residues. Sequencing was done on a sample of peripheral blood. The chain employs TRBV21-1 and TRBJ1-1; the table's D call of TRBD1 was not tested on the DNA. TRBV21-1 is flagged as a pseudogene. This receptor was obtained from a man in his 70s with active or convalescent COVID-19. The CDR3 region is CASSRRQAQVSTEAFF. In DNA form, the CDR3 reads TGTGCCAGCAGCCGCCGACAGGCCCAAGTCAGCACTGAAGCTTTCTTT.